What follows are 22 T cell receptor beta chains derived from one specimen sequenced in a study of shared clonotypes between healthy human individuals. TCRdb's copy holds only in-frame clones and misses some; the assay was immunoSEQ multiplex PCR. The table lists some 2,500,000 clones, roughly 93% of them singletons. The sequenced sample was naive CD4+ T cells from PBMCs. Subset reported: CD45RA+ positively selected. These TCRs come from a man aged 18 to 30 in good health. Some clones in this sample may be carry-over from other donors' samples.

The gene calls are TRBV28 and TRBJ2-5; no reliable D call. The length of the CDR3 is 14 residues. Germline CDR1 and CDR2: MDHEN and SYDVKM. The V end was cut by 2 bases, the J end by 2 bases, with 9 bases between. CDR3: CASSLSTVQETQYF. The CDR3 bases are TGTGCCAGCAGTTTAAGCACGGTACAAGAGACCCAGTACTTC.

V usage is TRBV5-1 and J usage is TRBJ2-1, with 11 bases matching TRBD2. The germline CDR1 and CDR2 sequences are SGHRS and YFSETQ. V trimming: 2 bases; J trimming: 8 bases; junction bases outside the gene matches: 6. The CDR3 consists of 15 residues. CDR3 loop: CASSFLAGGTDEQFF. In DNA, the CDR3 is TGCGCCAGCAGCTTCCTAGCGGGAGGAACCGATGAGCAGTTCTTC. Together with reference TRBV5-1 and TRBJ2-1, the CDR3 gives the full variable domain: KAGVTQTPRYLIKTRGQQVTLSCSPISGHRSVSWYQQTPGQGLQFLFEYFSETQRNKGNFPGRFSGRQFSNSRSEMNVSTLELGDSALYLCASSFLAGGTDEQFFGPGTRLTVL.

The J gene is TRBJ2-5, the V gene TRBV2; 8 bases agree with TRBD1. With 5 bases clipped from V and 5 bases from J, the junction kept 7 bases outside the gene matches. The CDR3 totals 14 residues. CDR1 and CDR2 (germline): SNHLY, FYNNEI. CDR3 amino acids: CASSPKTGVETQYF. CDR3 bases: TGTGCCAGCAGTCCGAAGACAGGGGTGGAGACCCAGTACTTC.

To note about this clone: The identical CDR3 is also encoded by other nucleotide sequences in the sample. The V call is TRBV6-5, the J call TRBJ2-7; 13 bases map to TRBD2. Losses at the gene ends were 5 bases for V and 3 bases for J; bases not matched to a gene: 4. CDR1 is MNHEY and CDR2 is SVGAGI in the germline V gene. This CDR3 comprises 15 residues. DNA for the CDR3: TGTGCCAGCAGTCGACTAGCGGGGGGAGTCTACGAGCAGTACTTC. This gives the protein CASSRLAGGVYEQYF.

This clone was picked up one time. V usage is TRBV7-3 and J usage is TRBJ2-5; the match to TRBD2 covers 16 bases. The trim removed 3 bases at V and 5 bases at J, leaving 6 bases unmatched. The CDR3 loop spans 17 amino acids. In germline, CDR1 is SGHTA, CDR2 FQGTGA. The DNA of the CDR3 is TGTGCCAGCAGCTTCGGGACTAGCGGGAGGGCCGGGGAGACCCAGTACTTC. Protein: CASSFGTSGRAGETQYF.

The chain has TRBV6-5 and TRBJ1-1, with TRBD1 as a possible D gene (6 bases). The CDR3 extends over 14 amino acids. V was shortened by 6 bases and J by 1 base, with 12 bases between the two germline ends. The germline gives CDR1 MNHEY, CDR2 SVGAGI. The CDR3 loop reads CASRLDSANTEAFF. The CDR3 nucleotides read TGTGCCAGCAGACTGGACAGCGCGAACACTGAAGCTTTCTTT.

The V call is TRBV16, the J call TRBJ1-1; D unresolved. The CDR3 length is 15 residues. Looked up from germline, CDR1 is KGHSY and CDR2 is FQNENV. V lost 5 bases and J lost 0, with 13 bases in between. The CDR3 protein is CASSARHPLNTEAFF. For the CDR3, the DNA is TGTGCCAGCAGCGCTAGACACCCACTGAACACTGAAGCTTTCTTT.

In this sample, this clone turned up a few times. This chain joins TRBV19 and TRBJ1-5; D unclear. V shed 1 base and J shed 0 bases, with 10 bases lying between them. CDR1 is LNHDA, CDR2 SQIVND, per germline (reference sequence). CDR3 length equals 16 residues. The CDR3 sequence is CASSIAPGFSNQPQHF. The CDR3 coding sequence is TGTGCCAGTAGTATAGCGCCCGGCTTTAGCAATCAGCCCCAGCATTTT.

This chain joins TRBV19 and TRBJ1-1, with D tentatively TRBD1 (6 bases). This CDR3 spans 16 amino acids. Germline V gene data show CDR1 as LNHDA and CDR2 as SQIVND (reference sequence). V was shortened by 9 bases and J by 3 bases, with 23 bases between the two germline ends. The DNA of the CDR3 is TGTGCCAGCCGAACACAGGGTCGCTCGGTGGACACTGAAGCTTTCTTT. Residues: CASRTQGRSVDTEAFF.

The chain uses TRBV5-1 and TRBJ2-7; D is perhaps TRBD1 (5 bases). This CDR3 has 15 amino acids. The V gene's germline CDR1 is SGHRS and CDR2 YFSETQ. Trimming cost V 4 bases and J 1 base, with 15 bases left between them. The CDR3 here is CASSVTGLGSYEQYF. The CDR3 nucleotides read TGCGCCAGCAGCGTAACAGGATTGGGATCCTACGAGCAGTACTTC.

J is TRBJ1-1 and V is TRBV29-1; a possible D gene is TRBD1 (5 bases). V was clipped by 6 bases and J by 1 base, with 15 bases between them. The CDR3 length is 14 residues. Germline V gives CDR1 SQVTM, CDR2 ANQGSEA. CDR3 region: CSVKSGSSNTEAFF. In DNA form, the CDR3 reads TGCAGCGTAAAGTCAGGGTCATCGAACACTGAAGCTTTCTTT.

The rearrangement links TRBV6-5 to TRBJ1-2; D remains unclear. CDR3 length: 15 residues. The germline V gene has CDR1 MNHEY and CDR2 SVGAGI. The V and J ends lost 11 bases and 8 bases respectively, with 27 bases between them. CDR3 bases: TGTGCCTCCAAGAGGGTCCAGATCTCGCCCCCCGGCTACACCTTC. Its protein is CASKRVQISPPGYTF.

This clone was seen once. The chain is built from TRBV5-1 and TRBJ1-1, with D hard to call. Germline V gene data show CDR1 as SGHRS and CDR2 as YFSETQ. V lost 0 bases, J lost 4 bases, and 10 bases lay in between. The CDR3 sequence is 14 residues long. The CDR3 region is CASSLELLRTEAFF. For the CDR3, the DNA is TGCGCCAGCAGCTTGGAACTCCTCCGCACTGAAGCTTTCTTT.

The rearrangement joins TRBV19 to TRBJ2-7, with 7 bases lining up with TRBD1. The CDR3 spans 15 residues. The junction had 11 bases not matched to a gene; V was cut back by 5 bases and J by 4 bases. Per germline, CDR1 LNHDA and CDR2 SQIVND (reference sequence). In DNA form, the CDR3 reads TGTGCCAGTAGTCTCCGGACAGGTTCAGGTTACGAGCAGTACTTC. This codes for CASSLRTGSGYEQYF.

On this clone: The identical CDR3 is also encoded by other nucleotide sequences in the sample. The J gene is TRBJ1-2, the V gene TRBV6-6, with D unresolved. Trimming shortened V by 5 bases and J by 5 bases, and 12 bases separated the two germline ends. This CDR3 region has 13 residues. Germline loops: CDR1 MNHNY, CDR2 SVGAGI (reference sequence). CDR3 coding DNA: TGTGCCAGCAGTGCGCAGGCGGGGTATGGCTACACCTTC. Translating gives CASSAQAGYGYTF.

This rearrangement joins TRBV19 to TRBJ1-2; 8 bases are a match to TRBD1. Looked up from germline, CDR1 is LNHDA and CDR2 is SQIVND (reference sequence). V gave up 9 bases and J gave up 2 bases; unmatched junction bases: 8. CDR3 size: 14 residues. The CDR3 DNA sequence: TGTGCCAGCAGAGGGACAGGAATGAACTATGGCTACACCTTC. Its protein product is CASRGTGMNYGYTF.

The V gene is TRBV28, the J gene TRBJ2-7; weak D call: TRBD1 (6 bases). The CDR3 sequence is 15 residues long. Trimming cost V 7 bases and J 0 bases, with 16 bases left between them. The germline V gene has CDR1 MDHEN and CDR2 SYDVKM. CDR3 in amino acids: CASNSVGGLSYEQYF. In DNA form, the CDR3 reads TGTGCCAGCAATTCCGTTGGGGGCCTCTCCTACGAGCAGTACTTC.

In this sample, this clone turned up once. The CDR3 loop reads CASSIVSLAGGYEQYF. Here the CDR3 DNA reads TGTGCCAGTAGTATAGTTTCGTTAGCGGGAGGATACGAGCAGTACTTC. J is TRBJ2-7 and V is TRBV19, with 10 bases identical to TRBD2. In germline, CDR1 is LNHDA, CDR2 SQIVND (reference sequence). The CDR3 has 16 amino acids. Germline trimming cut 1 base from V and 4 bases from J; bases unmatched to any gene: 7.

This sequence joins TRBV6-1 and TRBJ1-4; 11 bases align to TRBD1. The CDR3 loop spans 14 amino acids. Germline lookup yields CDR1 MNHNS and CDR2 SASEGT. The V gene end was trimmed by 6 bases and the J gene end by 10 bases; junction bases not matched to a gene: 7. The CDR3 loop reads CASSLDRGPGKLFF. The CDR3 DNA reads as TGTGCCAGCAGCTTGGACAGGGGGCCCGGAAAACTGTTTTTT.

The rearrangement uses TRBV9 and TRBJ2-6; either TRBD1 or TRBD2 may supply D (5 bases each). Trimming removed 3 bases from V and 0 bases from J, with 10 bases in between. The CDR3 extends over 16 amino acids. The germline CDR1 and CDR2 sequences are SGDLS and YYNGEE. CDR3 nucleotides: TGTGCCAGCAGCGCGCCGAGGGGCTCTGGGGCCAACGTCCTGACTTTC. Protein product: CASSAPRGSGANVLTF. Full variable domain (missing parts from reference TRBV9 and TRBJ2-6): DSGVTQTPKHLITATGQRVTLRCSPRSGDLSVYWYQQSLDQGLQFLIQYYNGEERAKGNILERFSAQQFPDLHSELNLSSLELGDSALYFCASSAPRGSGANVLTFGAGSRLTVL.

This chain connects TRBV11-2 to TRBJ2-7; 7 positions match TRBD1. Germline CDR1 SGHAT, CDR2 FQNNGV. The V gene end was trimmed by 4 bases and the J gene end by 4 bases; junction bases not matched to a gene: 7. The CDR3 contains 14 residues. The CDR3 here is CASSSLDRLYEQYF. CDR3 nucleotide sequence: TGTGCCAGCAGCTCTCTGGACAGGTTATACGAGCAGTACTTC.

As regards this clone: Additional DNA sequences in this sample encode the identical CDR3. The chain recombines TRBV5-1 with TRBJ1-1, with unresolved D. V was pared by 2 bases and J by 2 bases, with 7 bases between. The CDR3 has 13 amino acids. Germline CDR1 and CDR2: SGHRS and YFSETQ. The CDR3, as DNA: TGCGCCAGCAGCTTAGGCATAAACACTGAAGCTTTCTTT. Protein: CASSLGINTEAFF.